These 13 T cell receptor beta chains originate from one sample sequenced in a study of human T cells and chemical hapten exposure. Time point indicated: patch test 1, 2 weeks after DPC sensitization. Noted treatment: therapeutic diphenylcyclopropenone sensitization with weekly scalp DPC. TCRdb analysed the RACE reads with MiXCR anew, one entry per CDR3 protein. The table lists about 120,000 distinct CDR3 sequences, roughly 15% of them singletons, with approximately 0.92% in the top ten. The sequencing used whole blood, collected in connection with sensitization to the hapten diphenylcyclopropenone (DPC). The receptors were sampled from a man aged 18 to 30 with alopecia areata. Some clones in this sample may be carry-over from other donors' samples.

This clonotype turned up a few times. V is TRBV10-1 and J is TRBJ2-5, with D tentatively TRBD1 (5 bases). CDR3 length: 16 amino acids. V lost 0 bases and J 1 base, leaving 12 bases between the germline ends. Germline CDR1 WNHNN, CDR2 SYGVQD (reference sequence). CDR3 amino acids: CASSESGAVSQETQYF. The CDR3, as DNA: TGCGCCAGCAGTGAGTCTGGGGCCGTATCCCAAGAGACCCAGTACTTC.

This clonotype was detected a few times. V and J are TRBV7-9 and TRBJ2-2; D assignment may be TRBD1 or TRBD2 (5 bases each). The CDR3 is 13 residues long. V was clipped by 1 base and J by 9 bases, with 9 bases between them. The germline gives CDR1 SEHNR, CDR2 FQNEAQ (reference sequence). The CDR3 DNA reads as TGTGCCAGCAGCTTAGTGAGGGGACGGGAGCTGTTTTTT. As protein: CASSLVRGRELFF.

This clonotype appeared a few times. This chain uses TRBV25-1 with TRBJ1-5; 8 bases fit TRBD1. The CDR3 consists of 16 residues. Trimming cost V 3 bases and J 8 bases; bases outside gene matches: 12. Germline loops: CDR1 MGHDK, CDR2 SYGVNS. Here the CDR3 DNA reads TGTGCCAGCAGTGATCGGACAGGGCCCGATGGGGAGCCCCAGCATTTT. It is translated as CASSDRTGPDGEPQHF. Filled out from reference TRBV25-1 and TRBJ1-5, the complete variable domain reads EADIYQTPRYLVIGTGKKITLECSQTMGHDKMYWYQQDPGMELHLIHYSYGVNSTEKGDLSSESTVSRIRTEHFPLTLESARPSHTSQYLCASSDRTGPDGEPQHFGDGTRLSIL.

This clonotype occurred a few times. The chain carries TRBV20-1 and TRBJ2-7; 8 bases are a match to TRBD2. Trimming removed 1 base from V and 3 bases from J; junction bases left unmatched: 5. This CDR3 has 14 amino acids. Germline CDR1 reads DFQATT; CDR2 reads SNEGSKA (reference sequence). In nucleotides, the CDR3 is TGCAGTGCTAGAGCTGTGACTAGCGTCTACGAGCAGTACTTC. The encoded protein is CSARAVTSVYEQYF.

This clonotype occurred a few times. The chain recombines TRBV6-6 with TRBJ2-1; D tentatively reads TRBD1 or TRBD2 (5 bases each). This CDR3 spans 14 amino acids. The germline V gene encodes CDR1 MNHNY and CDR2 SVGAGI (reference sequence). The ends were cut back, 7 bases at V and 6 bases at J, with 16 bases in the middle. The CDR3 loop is CASKPGPTLNEQFF. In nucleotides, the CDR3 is TGTGCCAGCAAACCGGGACCGACCCTCAATGAGCAGTTCTTC.

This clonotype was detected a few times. CDR3 residues: CASSQEAQGNSPLHF. DNA of the CDR3: TGCGCCAGCAGCCAAGAGGCACAGGGAAATTCACCCCTCCACTTT. The rearrangement joins TRBV4-3 to TRBJ1-6; maybe TRBD1 (6 bases). The germline CDR1 and CDR2 sequences are LGHNA and YSLEER. The CDR3 consists of 15 residues. V was shortened by 0 bases and J by 7 bases, with 10 bases between the two germline ends.

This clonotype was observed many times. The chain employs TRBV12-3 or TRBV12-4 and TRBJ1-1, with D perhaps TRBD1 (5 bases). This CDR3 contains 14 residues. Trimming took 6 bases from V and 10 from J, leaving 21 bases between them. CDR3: CASSPGQGLLPAFF. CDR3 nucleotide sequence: TGTGCCAGCAGCCCAGGGCAGGGCCTCCTCCCAGCTTTCTTT.

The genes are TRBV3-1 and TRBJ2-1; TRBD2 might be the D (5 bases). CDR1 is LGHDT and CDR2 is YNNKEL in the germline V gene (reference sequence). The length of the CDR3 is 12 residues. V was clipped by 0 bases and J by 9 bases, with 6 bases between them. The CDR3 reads CASSQDTSEQFF. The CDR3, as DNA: TGTGCCAGCAGCCAAGACACTAGTGAGCAGTTCTTC.

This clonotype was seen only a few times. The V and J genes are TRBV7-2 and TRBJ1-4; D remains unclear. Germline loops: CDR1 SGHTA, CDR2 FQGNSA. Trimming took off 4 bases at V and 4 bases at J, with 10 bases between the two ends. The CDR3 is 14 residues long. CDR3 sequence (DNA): TGTGCCAGCAGCTCCGACACCTATAATGAAAAACTGTTTTTT. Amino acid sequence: CASSSDTYNEKLFF.

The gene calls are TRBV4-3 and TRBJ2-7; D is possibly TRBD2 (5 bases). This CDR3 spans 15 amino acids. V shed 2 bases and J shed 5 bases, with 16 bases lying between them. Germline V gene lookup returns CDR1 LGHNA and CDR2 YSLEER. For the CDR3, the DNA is TGCGCCAGCAGCCAAAGCGTGGGTCAGGAGGACGAGCAGTACTTC. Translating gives CASSQSVGQEDEQYF.

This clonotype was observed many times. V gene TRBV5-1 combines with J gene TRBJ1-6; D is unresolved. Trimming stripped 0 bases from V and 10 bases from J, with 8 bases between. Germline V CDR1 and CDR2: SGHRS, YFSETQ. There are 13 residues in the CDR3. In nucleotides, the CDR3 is TGCGCCAGCAGCTTGGCGGGTCGCTCACCCCTCCACTTT. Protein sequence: CASSLAGRSPLHF.

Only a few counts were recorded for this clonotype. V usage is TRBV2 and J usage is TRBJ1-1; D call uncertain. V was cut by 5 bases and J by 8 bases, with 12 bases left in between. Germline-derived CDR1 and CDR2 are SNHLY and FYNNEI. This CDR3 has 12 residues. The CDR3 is CASSRSTEEAFF. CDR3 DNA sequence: TGTGCCAGCAGTCGATCAACAGAAGAAGCTTTCTTT. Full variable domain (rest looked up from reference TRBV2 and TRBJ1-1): EPEVTQTPSHQVTQMGQEVILRCVPISNHLYFYWYRQILGQKVEFLVSFYNNEISEKSEIFDDQFSVERPDGSNFTLKIRSTKLEDSAMYFCASSRSTEEAFFGQGTRLTVV.

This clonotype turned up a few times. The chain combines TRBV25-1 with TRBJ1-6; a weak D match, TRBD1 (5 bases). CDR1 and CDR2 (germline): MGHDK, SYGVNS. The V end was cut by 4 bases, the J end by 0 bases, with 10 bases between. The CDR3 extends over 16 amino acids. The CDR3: CASSGQLSSYNSPLHF. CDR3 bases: TGTGCCAGCAGTGGACAGTTGAGCTCCTATAATTCACCCCTCCACTTT.